This TCR beta chain was sequenced during a study of CD8+ T cells in alopecia areata (dated by TCRdb to 2016 to 2018). General notes on the study: The study used high-throughput TCRbeta sequencing to examine T cell clonal expansion in alopecia areata, in both the C3H/HeJ mouse model and human patients. Clonality in the scalp was compared among normal scalp (n=4), patchy alopecia areata scalp (n=8), and alopecia totalis/universalis scalp (n=8). RNA was extracted with the PAXgene miRNA kit for fixed scalp, the miRNeasy kit for PBMCs, and the RNeasy kit for mouse skin. Scalp tissue and sorted CD4+ and CD8+ peripheral blood T cells from patchy and totalis/universalis alopecia areata patients and from healthy controls were covered by human TCRbeta sequencing. TCRbeta CDR3 regions were amplified by immunoSEQ multiplex PCR using 35 Vbeta forward and 13 Jbeta reverse primers. Findings and caveats that apply to the study as a whole: Lesional scalp, especially in alopecia totalis/universalis, showed higher clonality and more expanded CD8+ clones than normal scalp, suggesting antigenic drive. Resident alphabeta T cells in normal human skin are also sequenced, complicating scalp TCR repertoire analysis, unlike mouse skin dominated by gammadelta T cells. TCR sequences shared between patients were less clear than in mice, possibly partly because of HLA diversity in the patient population.

In this sample, this clone turned up a few times. It lacks a known antigen. No much larger clone is present one base from it, and per-base qualities are unavailable. PBMCs were separated by density centrifugation and stained for CD3, CD4 and CD8, after which CD4+ and CD8+ T cells were sorted on a FACSAria. Scalp biopsies and blood samples were obtained from unaffected controls. Library preparation employed the immunoSEQ multiplex PCR assay. To provide template for TCR sequencing, every sample had RNA extracted and reverse transcribed into cDNA. First-strand cDNA was synthesized using SuperScript III with a 2:1 mix of oligo-dT and random hexamers. A synthetic immune receptor repertoire was used to gauge amplification bias, and whatever bias remained was removed computationally. The published analysis was carried out like this. Raw reads were preprocessed to remove errors, and CDR3 was defined according to IMGT conventions as the region from the conserved cysteine to phenylalanine. Clonality was calculated as 1 minus Shannon entropy normalized by log2 of the number of productive unique TCRs. Whether each scalp clone was CD4 or CD8 was inferred by checking scalp TCRbeta sequences against the CD4 and CD8 repertoires from sorted blood. TCRdb took this table from immuneACCESS and kept in-frame rearrangements with V and J called. Such tables lack part of the clones; where checked against another copy, unresolved V genes explain under half of the gap, and the rest is unexplained. That table supplies the V and J calls and clone size; D and trimming were determined from the DNA. For this sample the table gives 200,000 to 250,000 clones, of which just over 55% were detected only once. 4% to 6% of the sample belongs to the ten largest clones.

Measured from the cysteine to the phenylalanine, the CDR3 is 15 residues long. Solely the CDR3 DNA is kept, with 45 bases framed from the first base. The sample comprised CD8+ T cells sorted from blood. This clonotype was obtained from a human donor in good health. The chain uses TRBV21-1 and TRBJ1-2; the table assigns TRBD1, which was not confirmed against the DNA. TRBV21-1 is a documented pseudogene. The DNA sequence follows: TGTGCCAGCAGCAAAGTGGGCGGGACAGACTATGGCTACACCTTC. Its translation is CASSKVGGTDYGYTF.